One sample yielded the 2 T cell receptor beta chains listed below, sequenced in a study of T cells in Graves' hyperthyroidism and ophthalmopathy (dated by TCRdb to the late 2010s). Library construction relied on multiplex PCR. For sequencing, an Illumina HiSeq 2000 was employed. TCR beta CDR3 regions were amplified from RNA transcripts. A first-round RT-PCR of the TCR CDR3 used the HTBI primer set with the Qiagen OneStep RT-PCR kit. TCRdb applied fastp at Q25 and MiXCR to the public reads, then kept only in-frame beta chains. One record per CDR3 amino acid sequence lists the most common genes and DNA. The sample table holds under 750,000 distinct CDR3 sequences, of which approximately 18% were seen once. The ten largest clonotypes hold around 15% of the sample. Input material: blood. These receptors were collected from a woman aged 45-59 years with Graves' hyperthyroidism that later progressed to Graves' ophthalmopathy.

Only a few counts were recorded for this clonotype. Here the CDR3 DNA reads TGTGCCAGCAGCCAAGATGACCGGGCTCGGCAGCCCCAGCATTTT. Translation gives CASSQDDRARQPQHF. This chain connects TRBV4-2 to TRBJ1-5; no reliable D call. The V and J ends lost 0 bases and 7 bases respectively, with 13 bases between them. This CDR3 is 15 amino acids long. Germline V lookup: CDR1 LGHNA, CDR2 YNFKEQ.

A few counts support this clonotype. The V call is TRBV6-2 or TRBV6-3, the J call TRBJ2-1; 8 nucleotides match TRBD2. Germline assignment: CDR1 MNHEY and CDR2 SVGEGT. The CDR3 is 14 amino acids. V lost 5 bases to trimming and J lost 7 bases; unmatched junction nucleotides: 7. DNA for the CDR3: TGTGCCAGCAGTCTCACCGGGGGGGCTAATGAGCAGTTCTTC. Its protein product is CASSLTGGANEQFF.